The clone carrying this TCR beta chain was observed a single time. Antigen: not known. The J segment lost 6 bases and the V segment lost 9 bases, leaving 6 bases of the junction unmatched. Germline V gene lookup returns CDR1 MNHEY and CDR2 SVGAGI. CDR3 length: 12 residues. This sample was included in a study of OX40 agonist ivuxolimab in advanced cancers. Clones were read by immunoSEQ multiplex PCR, and TCRdb kept only the in-frame ones, dropping some. Here the sample spans just under 80,000 clones, just under 85% being singletons. The study, taken as a whole, reports: A proportion of nonresponders additionally exhibited low normalized T-cell clonal expansion. Relative to CD4+ cells, CD8+ T cells on average had more expanded clones. In the expanded peripheral T cells, antigen specificity was never determined.

This receptor was taken from an adult with an advanced solid tumor such as melanoma, head and neck, liver or kidney cancer. The chain is built from TRBV6-5 and TRBJ2-7; 9 bases fit TRBD2. Sequenced here: CD4+ or CD8+ T cells sorted from blood, sampled in a trial of the OX40 agonist ivuxolimab. CDR3 in DNA: TGTGCCAGTGCGGGGGGGATCAGCGAGCAGTACTTC. Its translation: CASAGGISEQYF.